The present TCR beta chain was sequenced within a study of OX40 agonist ivuxolimab in advanced cancers. The study's findings and limits: Clonal expansion from baseline to week 6 occurred in both CD4+ and CD8+ T cells.

Sampling times: baseline, cycle 4 day 1, cycle 7 day 1. Here immunoSEQ multiplex PCR was the method, and the copy in TCRdb shows in-frame clones only, minus some. The sample yields around 130,000 clones, over 85% seen once. Concerning this clone itself: Its antigen is not known.

Trimming cost V 2 bases and J 8 bases; bases outside gene matches: 9. Germline-derived CDR1 and CDR2 are MNHNY and SVGAGI (reference sequence). This CDR3 region has 15 residues. The sample here was CD4+ or CD8+ T cells sorted from blood, taken in a trial of the OX40 agonist ivuxolimab. The chain recombines TRBV6-6 with TRBJ2-1; 7 bases map to TRBD1. The receptor was isolated from an adult with an advanced solid tumor such as melanoma, head and neck, liver or kidney cancer. CDR3 in DNA: TGTGCCAGCAGTTACGTCGGACAGGTGAGCGATGAGCAGTTCTTC. Translating it yields CASSYVGQVSDEQFF.